These 13 T cell receptor beta chains originate from one sample sequenced in a study of T cells in Graves' hyperthyroidism and ophthalmopathy (dated by TCRdb to 2018 to 2020). The method behind the library was multiplex PCR. The instrument was an Illumina HiSeq 2000. Amplification of TCR beta CDR3 regions was carried out from RNA transcripts. For the first round of RT-PCR on the TCR CDR3, the HTBI primer set was used together with the Qiagen OneStep RT-PCR kit. TCRdb reran the public reads through fastp at Q25 and MiXCR, keeping productive beta chains. Every entry covers one CDR3 protein and lists the most common genes and DNA from its rows. The sample records around 450,000 distinct CDR3 sequences, about a sixth of which are singletons. The top ten clonotypes cover about 14% of the sample. The sample comprised blood. Source of these receptors: a woman under 30 with Graves' hyperthyroidism.

This clonotype occurred many times. The chain joins TRBV20-1 to TRBJ2-4; 9 nucleotides match TRBD2. V gave up 1 base and J gave up 8 bases; unmatched junction bases: 6. CDR3 size: 14 residues. The V gene's germline CDR1 is DFQATT and CDR2 SNEGSKA (reference sequence). CDR3 nucleotide sequence: TGCAGTGCTAGAGGACTAGCGGACAAGGACATTCAGTACTTC. It is translated as CSARGLADKDIQYF.

Only one count was recorded for this clonotype. This sequence joins TRBV6-1 and TRBJ2-7; 9 bases map to TRBD2. The germline V gene has CDR1 MNHNS and CDR2 SASEGT. The CDR3 covers 14 residues. V shed 6 bases and J 2 bases; nucleotides not matched to a gene: 5. The DNA for the CDR3 is TGTGCCAGCAGCCACGGACTAGCGACCTACGAGCAGTACTTC. Its translation: CASSHGLATYEQYF.

This clonotype was detected many times. The chain carries TRBV7-2 and TRBJ2-1; TRBD2 agrees at 16 bases. V was pared by 4 bases and J by 7 bases, with 4 bases of the junction left unmatched. The CDR3 extends over 16 amino acids. Per germline, CDR1 SGHTA and CDR2 FQGNSA. The CDR3 bases are TGTGCCAGCAGCTCACGGGGACTAGCGGGGGGGAATGAGCAGTTCTTC. As protein: CASSSRGLAGGNEQFF.

The chain recombines TRBV6-1 with TRBJ2-7; TRBD2 might be the D (6 bases). The CDR3 runs 16 residues. The germline V gene has CDR1 MNHNS and CDR2 SASEGT. V was trimmed by 6 bases and J by 1 base, leaving 19 bases between them. CDR3 nucleotide sequence: TGTGCCAGCAGCCCCTTAGTCGGGGGTTTTTCCTACGAGCAGTACTTC. Amino acid sequence: CASSPLVGGFSYEQYF.

The chain is built from TRBV4-2 and TRBJ2-2; TRBD2 matches at 9 bases. The germline gives CDR1 LGHNA, CDR2 YNFKEQ. This CDR3 is 15 amino acids long. V lost 3 bases to trimming and J lost 13 bases; unmatched junction nucleotides: 12. CDR3 sequence reads: CASSQNIAGVRGLFF. The DNA of the CDR3 is TGTGCCAGCAGCCAGAATATAGCGGGGGTCAGGGGGCTGTTTTTT.

There are many counts of this clonotype. CDR3 DNA sequence: TGCAGTGCTAGAGATCCAATAGGGACTAGCTCCTACGAGCAGTACTTC. Protein sequence: CSARDPIGTSSYEQYF. The chain uses TRBV20-1 and TRBJ2-7; 8 nucleotides match TRBD2. Unmatched junction bases numbered 7, after V lost 0 bases and J lost 0 bases. From germline, CDR1 is DFQATT and CDR2 SNEGSKA (reference sequence). This CDR3 is 16 amino acids long.

The chain uses TRBV4-2 and TRBJ2-1, with a tentative D call TRBD1 (6 bases). Trimming cost V 0 bases and J 8 bases, with 14 bases left between them. There are 15 residues in the CDR3. From germline, CDR1 is LGHNA and CDR2 YNFKEQ. The CDR3 is CASSQEDRTVDEQFF. CDR3 sequence (DNA): TGTGCCAGCAGCCAAGAAGACCGGACAGTCGATGAGCAGTTCTTC.

This clonotype occurred a few times. V is TRBV5-1 and J is TRBJ2-7; D is tentatively TRBD1 or TRBD2 (5 bases each). The CDR3 covers 16 residues. Germline lookup yields CDR1 SGHRS and CDR2 YFSETQ. The V gene lost 0 bases and the J gene lost 2 bases, with 15 bases spanning the gap. The CDR3 here is CASSLGLRGSTYEQYF. As DNA, the CDR3 is TGCGCCAGCAGCTTGGGCCTGAGGGGAAGTACCTACGAGCAGTACTTC.

This clonotype was detected many times. The chain joins TRBV7-9 to TRBJ2-5, with 8 bases aligning to TRBD2. This CDR3 region has 15 residues. Trimming cost V 1 base and J 3 bases; bases outside gene matches: 4. Germline V CDR1 and CDR2: SEHNR, FQNEAQ (reference sequence). CDR3 loop: CASSLVAGPKETQYF. Here the CDR3 DNA reads TGTGCCAGCAGCTTAGTAGCGGGGCCAAAAGAGACCCAGTACTTC. The full variable domain, rest sourced from reference TRBV7-9 and TRBJ2-5, is DTGVSQNPRHKITKRGQNVTFRCDPISEHNRLYWYRQTLGQGPEFLTYFQNEAQLEKSRLLSDRFSAERPKGSFSTLEIQRTEQGDSAMYLCASSLVAGPKETQYFGPGTRLLVL.

The rearrangement joins TRBV19 to TRBJ2-5; either TRBD1 or TRBD2 may fit D (5 bases each). The CDR3 has 12 residues. Germline CDR1 reads LNHDA; CDR2 reads SQIVND (reference sequence). Trimming shortened V by 10 bases and J by 14 bases, and 23 bases separated the two germline ends. As DNA, the CDR3 is TGTGCCACCCGGGACGGTTCATCCCCACCATACTTC. Protein product: CATRDGSSPPYF.

This clonotype was seen more than once but under ten times. This rearrangement joins TRBV7-9 to TRBJ2-5; no firm D call. Germline V lookup: CDR1 SEHNR, CDR2 FQNEAQ (reference sequence). V dropped 5 bases and J dropped 5 bases, with 18 bases sitting between them. The CDR3 spans 15 residues. The CDR3 region has the DNA TGTGCCAGCAGCCCCCGAGCTAGAGAGTACGAGACCCAGTACTTC. It codes for CASSPRAREYETQYF.

This clonotype was counted many times. The chain employs TRBV7-2 and TRBJ1-5; 7 nucleotides agree with TRBD1. The germline V gene has CDR1 SGHTA and CDR2 FQGNSA. The CDR3 loop spans 14 amino acids. After removal of 5 bases from V and 5 bases from J, the junction contained 6 bases not matched to a gene. The DNA of the CDR3 is TGTGCCAGCAGCACGCGGACAGGATATCAGCCCCAGCATTTT. As protein: CASSTRTGYQPQHF.

This clonotype showed up many times. The rearrangement uses TRBV15 and TRBJ2-2; tentatively, D is TRBD2 (5 bases). The V gene lost 8 bases and the J gene lost 5 bases, with 12 bases spanning the gap. Germline lookup yields CDR1 LNHNV and CDR2 YYDKDF (reference sequence). The CDR3 extends over 13 amino acids. CDR3 protein: CATGVRGTGELFF. Here the CDR3 DNA reads TGTGCCACCGGGGTTAGAGGGACCGGGGAGCTGTTTTTT.